What follows describes a single TCR beta chain. The target of this receptor is not known. One base away there is no much larger clone; base qualities are not given. This entry is derived from a study of cytomegalovirus exposure and HLA in healthy donors (dated by TCRdb to about 2017). Background for the entire study: In an earlier analysis of about 560 of the donors, about 260 Gb of sequence data and about 110 million unique TCR beta sequences from roughly 190 million T cells were reported. An early release that covered about 600 HLA-typed donors contained approximately 300 gigabases of sequencing data and tens of millions of unique TCR sequences. Of the approximately 400 genotyped donors, approximately 83% fell in the genetic ancestry cluster associated with self-reported Caucasian donors. The study aimed to test whether signatures of past pathogen exposure could be identified by cataloging public T cell receptors. The study used immunosequencing to profile the T cell repertoires of around 600 subjects and linked those repertoires to cytomegalovirus serostatus. In addition to the first cohort of 650 to 750 subjects, a separate validation cohort of under 150 different subjects was used. The study combined high-throughput TCR immunosequencing, statistical association of individual TCRs with disease status, and machine learning to predict cytomegalovirus infection status. In a later analysis, previously published TCR beta repertoires from 550 to 700 donors were re-analyzed and high-resolution HLA genotyping was added so that TCR occurrence patterns could be studied. The later analysis used no new phenotypic data to find candidate immune exposures, relying instead on TCR beta sequences and their occurrence across donors. To decide whether each TCR beta V gene segment behaved as functional or pseudogenic, an earlier analysis of fewer than 750 of the donors relied on high-throughput TCR beta sequencing. Alongside the repertoire data, information on donor age, sex, ethnicity and CMV serostatus was compiled. In a later genetic analysis, genome-wide SNP genotypes for about 65% of the roughly 700 donors were used, and that subset was treated as a discovery cohort. All discovery cohort repertoires had been generated using a single sequencing platform. Both class I and class II loci were covered by HLA typing, at four-digit resolution. Typing coverage varied by locus: about 620-630 donors for A, B, C, DRB1 and DQB1; about 520 for DQA1; around 570 for DPA1; 450 to 480 for DPB1. Roughly five DR-DQ haplotypes were treated as single units for association and clustering because of strong linkage in the cohort. Across 300 to 500 genotyped donors of the cohort, an average of roughly 230,000 unique TCR beta nucleotide sequences per donor were sequenced, and roughly a sixth of those sequences were non-productive. On the study overall, not on this receptor specifically: Specific HLA alleles were associated with around 18,000 TCR beta sequences at a false discovery rate of 0.05 in a later analysis. The sequencing pipeline was judged likely to have produced a cluster of highly shared sequence variants as a technical artifact. The classifier was reported to diagnose cytomegalovirus status with high specificity and sensitivity in both the original cohort and the validation cohort. Strong co-occurrence of HLA alleles, especially DR and DQ, made assigning TCR associations to individual alleles difficult. Linkage disequilibrium might explain the correlated functional status among segregating V segments, but an unknown experimental factor could not be ruled out. An earlier analysis of approximately 530 of the donors showed that most TCR beta V segments appeared in productive rearrangements either about 87% or about 30% of the time, which broadly matched IMGT annotations. The study gave a list of some 150 TCR beta chains associated with cytomegalovirus. A later analysis found that most CMV-associated TCR beta chains appeared HLA-restricted, with HLA associations seemingly driven largely by CMV exposure. HLA typing was unavailable for some donors at each locus, so association tests used only the typed subset. While some public TCRs were present in many individuals, most TCR sequences turned up only very rarely across donors. Compared with the 666-donor mean, donors in an Asian-associated ancestry cluster had fewer N-insertions in productive TCRs, according to a later genetic analysis. A later genetic analysis associated a missense DCLRE1C variant with V-gene and J-gene trimming of TCR beta chains, and an independent cohort replicated the association. In a later analysis, HLA-associated TCR beta chains were found to be more clonally expanded and to have lower generation probabilities than equally common non-associated chains. The authors suggested that the approach could potentially be generalized to other disease states and immunological phenotypes. Presence/absence analyses assumed roughly uniform sequencing depth across donors, an assumption that may not hold. In a later analysis, several top co-occurrence clusters were reported to appear linked to parvovirus B19, influenza, CMV and Epstein-Barr virus. The cohort was sequenced for TCR beta chains only, and without alpha or paired-chain data the features that could be detected were limited. Because counts were too low, roughly 18 rarely observed V segments, including chromosome 9 orphons, were left out of the earlier analysis of some 600 of the donors. The only immune exposure information available for the cohort was CMV serostatus. The 87-base-pair reads could not distinguish some IMGT-functional V segments, including TRBV6-2 and TRBV6-3, so those segments were excluded. A few of the identified cytomegalovirus-associated TCR beta chains were confirmed in vitro to be specific for cytomegalovirus antigens. According to a later analysis, TCR association rates differed among HLA loci, with DRB1 alleles showing the most associated TCRs and HLA-C alleles showing the fewest. A further reported finding was that TCR beta sequences accurately predicted the HLA-A and HLA-B alleles for most subjects in the first cohort.

Library preparation used the immunoSEQ multiplex PCR assay. A mixture of 60 forward primers for TCR Vbeta segments and 13 reverse primers for TCR Jbeta segments was used in the multiplex PCR. The CDR3 region of rearranged TCR beta genes was amplified from genomic DNA with a multiplex PCR assay. The amplified TCR beta libraries were sequenced on the Illumina HiSeq System as 87-base-pair reads. Turning to the authors' computational methods: A later analysis counted approximately 74 million unique TCR beta chains across the 690 or so repertoires, and some 11 million of these chains were shared by at least two donors. Raw reads were error-corrected and collapsed into unique sequences by a nearest-neighbor algorithm in which closely related sequences were merged to remove PCR and sequencing errors. To assign V, D and J gene segments, CDR3 sequences were aligned to IMGT reference sequences. For a sequence to be retained, a match of at least six nucleotides was required to both a V gene segment and a J gene segment. A rearrangement was called productive if the CDR3 had no stop codons and remained in frame with V and J, and every other rearrangement was called non-productive. Following IMGT convention, CDR3 was defined as the stretch from the second conserved V-encoded cysteine to the conserved J-encoded phenylalanine. Sequences without an unambiguous match to a single V gene segment were excluded from the earlier analysis of a few hundred of the donors. In an earlier analysis of 450 to 750 of the donors, a V segment was called functional when productive rearrangements were above 56.7%, and segregating when the standard deviation between donors exceeded 5%. A statistical classification framework was built for diagnosing cytomegalovirus status from the catalog of TCR beta chain sequences. V and J gene assignment, in a later analysis, came from comparing TCR nucleotide sequences with IMGT/GENE-DB human TR gene sequences. A later analysis assigned CDR3 sequences and most-parsimonious VDJ recombination scenarios with the TCRdist pipeline. In a later analysis, each TCR beta chain was defined by its CDR3 amino acid sequence together with its V-gene family, and reads lacking a unique V-gene family were excluded. A later analysis removed roughly 590 highly shared, low-generation-probability nucleotide sequences to deal with suspected cross-contamination and a sequencing artifact. For each public chain, a later analysis derived a clonal expansion index from normalized ranks of inferred template counts within each repertoire. In a later analysis, generation probabilities were computed using a VDJ recombination model fitted to out-of-frame rearrangements, and the results were checked against IGoR. A later analysis scored TCR-TCR, TCR-HLA and TCR-CMV co-occurrence with hypergeometric tests, applying a repertoire-size bias correction to TCR pairs. To estimate false discovery rates, a later analysis permuted the HLA or CMV assignments 20 times. A later analysis grouped co-occurring TCRs with DBSCAN, adding TCRdist sequence similarity when clustering within HLA-allele-positive subsets. Co-occurrence clustering excluded repertoires with fewer than 30,000 or more than 120,000 public chains, plus five with anomalous nucleotide sharing. TCRdb limited this immuneACCESS table to in-frame rearrangements with V and J called. A share of clones is missing; checked studies link under half to unresolved V genes, and the rest is unexplained. That table furnishes V, J and clone size, whereas the DNA furnished D and trimming. This sample is represented by about 110,000 clones; roughly 82% of them were singletons. Approximately 4.5% of the sample is in the top ten clones.

In total, 600 or so healthy bone marrow donors made up the cohort. Cohort members were all nominally healthy when sampled, although unrecorded immune exposures were likely present. The donor was CMV seronegative and belonged to the group of 350 to 400 seronegative cohort members. A peripheral blood sample was provided by each donor, and peripheral blood mononuclear cells were used for TCR beta sequencing. Genomic DNA extraction from the blood cell samples was performed with the Qiagen DNeasy Blood Extraction Kit. Based on the germline V gene, the CDR1 and CDR2 sequences are MNHNS and SASEGT. The CDR3, from cysteine to phenylalanine, totals 16 residues. The sequence is cut down to CDR3 DNA, 48 bases in frame from base 1. V lost 2 bases and J lost 0 bases, and the count of bases not matched to a germline gene is 6.

The chain links TRBV6-1 with TRBJ2-5; 7 of the junction bases match TRBD2. The receptor was isolated from a male donor in good health and CMV-seronegative. Sequences were obtained from PBMCs. The CDR3 amino acid sequence is: CASSEPTGGYQETQYF. In nucleotide form, the sequence is TGTGCCAGCAGTGAACCAACCGGGGGGTACCAAGAGACCCAGTACTTC.